The sequence of this T cell receptor beta chain was determined in a study of cytomegalovirus exposure and HLA in healthy donors. The PCR employed 60 Vbeta primers together with 13 Jbeta primers. Data came from immunoSEQ multiplex PCR; TCRdb stores just in-frame clones and leaves some out. The sample includes about 160,000 clones, 80% of them seen just once. CDR3 size: 17 residues. Germline V CDR1 and CDR2: LGHNA, YNFKEQ. V trimming: 1 base; J trimming: 1 base; junction bases outside the gene matches: 6. The J gene is TRBJ2-5, the V gene TRBV4-2; 10 bases fit TRBD2. The sequence was collected from a woman aged 45 to 65 in good health and CMV-seropositive. Sequenced sample: PBMCs. CDR3 in amino acids: CASSQVGSGRPQETQYF. CDR3 DNA: TGTGCCAGCAGCCAAGTTGGTAGCGGGAGGCCCCAAGAGACCCAGTACTTC.